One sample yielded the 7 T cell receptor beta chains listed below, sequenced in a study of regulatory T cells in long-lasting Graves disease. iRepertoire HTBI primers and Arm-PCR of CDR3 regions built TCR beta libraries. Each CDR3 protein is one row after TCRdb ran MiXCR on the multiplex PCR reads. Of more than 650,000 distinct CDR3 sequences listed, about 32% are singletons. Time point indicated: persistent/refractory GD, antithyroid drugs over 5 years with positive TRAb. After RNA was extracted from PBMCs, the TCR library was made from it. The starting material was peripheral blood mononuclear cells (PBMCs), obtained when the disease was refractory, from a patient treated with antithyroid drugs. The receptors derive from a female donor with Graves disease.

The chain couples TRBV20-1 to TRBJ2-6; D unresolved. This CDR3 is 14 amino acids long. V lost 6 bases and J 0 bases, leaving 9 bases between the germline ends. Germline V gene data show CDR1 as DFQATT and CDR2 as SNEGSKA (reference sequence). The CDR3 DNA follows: TGCAGTGCCGCGGACGGCTCTGGGGCCAACGTCCTGACTTTC. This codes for CSAADGSGANVLTF.

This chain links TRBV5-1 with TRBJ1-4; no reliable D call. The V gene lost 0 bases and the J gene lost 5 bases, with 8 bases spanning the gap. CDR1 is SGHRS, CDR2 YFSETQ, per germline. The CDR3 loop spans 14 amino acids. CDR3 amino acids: CASSLVVGNEKLFF. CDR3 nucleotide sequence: TGCGCCAGCAGCTTGGTGGTGGGGAATGAAAAACTGTTTTTT.

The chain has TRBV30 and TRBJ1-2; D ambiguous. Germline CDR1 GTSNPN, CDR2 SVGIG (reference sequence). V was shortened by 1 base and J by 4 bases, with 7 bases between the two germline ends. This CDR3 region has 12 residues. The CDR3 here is CAWSGLTYGYTF. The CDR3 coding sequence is TGTGCCTGGAGTGGGCTTACCTATGGCTACACCTTC.

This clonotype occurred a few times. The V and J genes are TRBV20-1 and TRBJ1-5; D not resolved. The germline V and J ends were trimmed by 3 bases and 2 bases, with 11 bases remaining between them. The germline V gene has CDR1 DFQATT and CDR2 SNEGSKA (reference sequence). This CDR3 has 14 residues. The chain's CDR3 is CSASPRVGNQPQHF. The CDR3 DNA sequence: TGCAGTGCTAGTCCAAGGGTGGGCAATCAGCCCCAGCATTTT.

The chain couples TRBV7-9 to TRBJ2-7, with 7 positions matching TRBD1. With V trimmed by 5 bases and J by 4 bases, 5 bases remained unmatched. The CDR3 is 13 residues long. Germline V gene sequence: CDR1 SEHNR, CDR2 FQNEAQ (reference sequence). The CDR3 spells CASSPRDRYEQYF. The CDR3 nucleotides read TGTGCCAGCAGCCCTAGGGACAGATACGAGCAGTACTTC. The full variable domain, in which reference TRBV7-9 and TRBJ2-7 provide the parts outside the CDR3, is DTGVSQNPRHKITKRGQNVTFRCDPISEHNRLYWYRQTLGQGPEFLTYFQNEAQLEKSRLLSDRFSAERPKGSFSTLEIQRTEQGDSAMYLCASSPRDRYEQYFGPGTRLTVT.

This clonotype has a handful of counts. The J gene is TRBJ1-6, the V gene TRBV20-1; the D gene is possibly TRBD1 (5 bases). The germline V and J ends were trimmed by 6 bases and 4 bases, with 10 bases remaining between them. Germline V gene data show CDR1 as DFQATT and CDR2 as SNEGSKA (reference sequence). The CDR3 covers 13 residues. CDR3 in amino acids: CSATTDYNSPLHF. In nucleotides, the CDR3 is TGCAGTGCAACGACAGATTATAATTCACCCCTCCACTTT.

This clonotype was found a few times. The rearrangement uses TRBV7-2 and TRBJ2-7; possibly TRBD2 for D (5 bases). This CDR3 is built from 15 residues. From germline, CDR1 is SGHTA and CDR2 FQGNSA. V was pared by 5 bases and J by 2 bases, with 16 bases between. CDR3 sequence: CASSPSGGLPYEQYF. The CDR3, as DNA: TGTGCCAGCAGCCCAAGCGGTGGCCTTCCCTACGAGCAGTACTTC.